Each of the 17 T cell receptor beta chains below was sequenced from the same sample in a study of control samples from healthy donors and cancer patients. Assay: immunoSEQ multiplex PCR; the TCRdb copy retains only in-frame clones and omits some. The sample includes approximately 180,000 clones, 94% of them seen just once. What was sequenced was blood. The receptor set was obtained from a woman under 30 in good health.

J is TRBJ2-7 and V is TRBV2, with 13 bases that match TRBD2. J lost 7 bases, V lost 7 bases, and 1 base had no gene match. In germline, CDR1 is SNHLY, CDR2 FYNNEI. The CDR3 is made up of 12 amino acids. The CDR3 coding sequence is TGTGCCAGCATGACTAGCGGGAGGGAGCAGTACTTC. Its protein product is CASMTSGREQYF.

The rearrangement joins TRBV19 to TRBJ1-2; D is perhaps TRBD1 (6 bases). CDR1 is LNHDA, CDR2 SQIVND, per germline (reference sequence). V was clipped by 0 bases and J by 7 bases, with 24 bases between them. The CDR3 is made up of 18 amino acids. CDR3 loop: CASSIESAGAKGDSGYTF. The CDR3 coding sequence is TGTGCCAGTAGTATAGAGTCGGCAGGGGCAAAGGGAGACAGTGGCTACACCTTC.

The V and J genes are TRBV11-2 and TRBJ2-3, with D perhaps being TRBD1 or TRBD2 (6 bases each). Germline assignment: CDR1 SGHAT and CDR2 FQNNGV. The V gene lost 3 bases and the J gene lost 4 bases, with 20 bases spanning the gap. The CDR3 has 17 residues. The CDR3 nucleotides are TGTGCCAGCAGCTTGCCGCGGAGGGGGAATCGGGCAGATACGCAGTATTTT. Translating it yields CASSLPRRGNRADTQYF. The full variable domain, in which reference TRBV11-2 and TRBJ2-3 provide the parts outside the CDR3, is EAGVAQSPRYKIIEKRQSVAFWCNPISGHATLYWYQQILGQGPKLLIQFQNNGVVDDSQLPKDRFSAERLKGVDSTLKIQPAKLEDSAVYLCASSLPRRGNRADTQYFGPGTRLTVL.

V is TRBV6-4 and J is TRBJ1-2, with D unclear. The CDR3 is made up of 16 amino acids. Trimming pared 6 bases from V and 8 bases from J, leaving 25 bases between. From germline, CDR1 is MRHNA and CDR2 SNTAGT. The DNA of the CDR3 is TGTGCCAGCAGCGCCGTCCTGCACTATAATCTGTGGGGCTACACCTTC. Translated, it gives CASSAVLHYNLWGYTF.

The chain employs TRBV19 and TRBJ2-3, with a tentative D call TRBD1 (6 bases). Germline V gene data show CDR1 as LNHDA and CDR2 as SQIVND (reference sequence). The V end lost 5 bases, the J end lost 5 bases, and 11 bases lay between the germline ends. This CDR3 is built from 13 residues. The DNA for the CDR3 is TGTGCCAGTAGTCCACAGGGTGGAGATACGCAGTATTTT. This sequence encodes CASSPQGGDTQYF.

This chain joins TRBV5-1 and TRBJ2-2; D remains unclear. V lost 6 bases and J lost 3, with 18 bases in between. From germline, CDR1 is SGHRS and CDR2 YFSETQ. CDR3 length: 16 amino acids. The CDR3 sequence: CASTVETPVHTGELFF. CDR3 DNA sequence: TGCGCCAGCACAGTGGAGACACCAGTTCACACCGGGGAGCTGTTTTTT. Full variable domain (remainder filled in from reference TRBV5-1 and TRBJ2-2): KAGVTQTPRYLIKTRGQQVTLSCSPISGHRSVSWYQQTPGQGLQFLFEYFSETQRNKGNFPGRFSGRQFSNSRSEMNVSTLELGDSALYLCASTVETPVHTGELFFGEGSRLTVL.

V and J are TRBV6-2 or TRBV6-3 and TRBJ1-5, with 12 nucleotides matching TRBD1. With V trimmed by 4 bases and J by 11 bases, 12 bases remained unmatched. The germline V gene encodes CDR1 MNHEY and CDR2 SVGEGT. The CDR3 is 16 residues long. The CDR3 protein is CASSSYRDRGRGAQHF. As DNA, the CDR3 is TGTGCCAGCAGTTCGTACCGGGACAGGGGGCGCGGGGCCCAGCATTTT.

DNA for the CDR3: TGCAGTGCTGGACGGGGGCGGGGCTACACCTTC. This sequence encodes CSAGRGRGYTF. The chain recombines TRBV20-1 with TRBJ1-2; D is possibly TRBD1 (6 bases). In germline, CDR1 is DFQATT, CDR2 SNEGSKA (reference sequence). V was cut by 5 bases and J by 8 bases, with 12 bases left in between. The CDR3 is 11 amino acids.

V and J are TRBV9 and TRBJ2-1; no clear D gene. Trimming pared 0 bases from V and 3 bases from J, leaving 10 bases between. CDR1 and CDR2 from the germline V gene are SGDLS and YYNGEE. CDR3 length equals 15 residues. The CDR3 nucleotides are TGTGCCAGCAGCGTAGAGGCAGCGCTCTACAATGAGCAGTTCTTC. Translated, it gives CASSVEAALYNEQFF.

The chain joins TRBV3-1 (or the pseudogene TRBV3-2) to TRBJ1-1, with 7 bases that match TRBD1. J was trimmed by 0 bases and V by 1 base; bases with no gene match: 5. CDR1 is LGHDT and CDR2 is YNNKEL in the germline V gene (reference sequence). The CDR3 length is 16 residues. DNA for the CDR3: TGTGCCAGCAGCCAAGGCGGGACAGCTTTGAACACTGAAGCTTTCTTT. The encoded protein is CASSQGGTALNTEAFF.

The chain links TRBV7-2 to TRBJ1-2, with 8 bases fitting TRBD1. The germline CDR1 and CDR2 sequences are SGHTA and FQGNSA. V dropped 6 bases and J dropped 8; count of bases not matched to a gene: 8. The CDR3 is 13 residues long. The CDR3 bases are TGTGCCAGCAGATATACAGGGGGAGGAGGCTACACCTTC. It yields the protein CASRYTGGGGYTF. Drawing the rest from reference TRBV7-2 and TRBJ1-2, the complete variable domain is GAGVSQSPSNKVTEKGKDVELRCDPISGHTALYWYRQSLGQGLEFLIYFQGNSAPDKSGLPSDRFSAERTGGSVSTLTIQRTQQEDSAVYLCASRYTGGGGYTFGSGTRLTVV.

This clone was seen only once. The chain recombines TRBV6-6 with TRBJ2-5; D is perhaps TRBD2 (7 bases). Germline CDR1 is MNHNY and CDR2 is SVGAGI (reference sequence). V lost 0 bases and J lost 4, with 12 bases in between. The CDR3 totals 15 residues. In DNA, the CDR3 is TGTGCCAGCAGTTACTCGAGGGGAGGGGGAGAGACCCAGTACTTC. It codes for CASSYSRGGGETQYF.

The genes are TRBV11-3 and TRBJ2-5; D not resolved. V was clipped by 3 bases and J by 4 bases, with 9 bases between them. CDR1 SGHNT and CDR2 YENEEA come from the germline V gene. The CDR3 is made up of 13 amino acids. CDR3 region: CASSFRLGETQYF. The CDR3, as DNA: TGTGCCAGCAGCTTTAGGTTAGGAGAGACCCAGTACTTC.

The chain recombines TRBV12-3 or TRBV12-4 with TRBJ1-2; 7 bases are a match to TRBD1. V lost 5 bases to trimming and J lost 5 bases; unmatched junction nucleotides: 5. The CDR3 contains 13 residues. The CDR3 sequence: CASSPTGSYGYTF. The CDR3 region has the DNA TGTGCCAGCAGTCCGACAGGGAGTTATGGCTACACCTTC.

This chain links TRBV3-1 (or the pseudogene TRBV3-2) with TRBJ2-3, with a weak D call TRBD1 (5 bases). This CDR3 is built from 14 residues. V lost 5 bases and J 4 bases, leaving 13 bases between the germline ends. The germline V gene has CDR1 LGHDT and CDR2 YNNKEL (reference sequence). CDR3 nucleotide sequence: TGTGCCAGCAGCGCGACAGACCTCGCAGATACGCAGTATTTT. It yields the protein CASSATDLADTQYF.

CDR3 nucleotide sequence: TGTGCCAGTAGTAACAGGGCCTACGAGCAGTACTTC. Amino acids: CASSNRAYEQYF. The chain recombines TRBV19 with TRBJ2-7; possible D gene TRBD1, 6 bases. There are 12 residues in the CDR3. Between the trimmed V and J ends, which lost 4 bases and 2 bases, there was a span of 6 bases. Germline V gene sequence: CDR1 LNHDA, CDR2 SQIVND (reference sequence).

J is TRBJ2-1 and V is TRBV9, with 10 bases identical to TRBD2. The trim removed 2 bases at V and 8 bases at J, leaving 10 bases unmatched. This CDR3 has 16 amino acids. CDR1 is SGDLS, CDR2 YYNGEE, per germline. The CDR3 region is CASSVLAGGGMDEQFF. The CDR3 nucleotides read TGTGCCAGCAGCGTTTTAGCGGGAGGCGGAATGGATGAGCAGTTCTTC.